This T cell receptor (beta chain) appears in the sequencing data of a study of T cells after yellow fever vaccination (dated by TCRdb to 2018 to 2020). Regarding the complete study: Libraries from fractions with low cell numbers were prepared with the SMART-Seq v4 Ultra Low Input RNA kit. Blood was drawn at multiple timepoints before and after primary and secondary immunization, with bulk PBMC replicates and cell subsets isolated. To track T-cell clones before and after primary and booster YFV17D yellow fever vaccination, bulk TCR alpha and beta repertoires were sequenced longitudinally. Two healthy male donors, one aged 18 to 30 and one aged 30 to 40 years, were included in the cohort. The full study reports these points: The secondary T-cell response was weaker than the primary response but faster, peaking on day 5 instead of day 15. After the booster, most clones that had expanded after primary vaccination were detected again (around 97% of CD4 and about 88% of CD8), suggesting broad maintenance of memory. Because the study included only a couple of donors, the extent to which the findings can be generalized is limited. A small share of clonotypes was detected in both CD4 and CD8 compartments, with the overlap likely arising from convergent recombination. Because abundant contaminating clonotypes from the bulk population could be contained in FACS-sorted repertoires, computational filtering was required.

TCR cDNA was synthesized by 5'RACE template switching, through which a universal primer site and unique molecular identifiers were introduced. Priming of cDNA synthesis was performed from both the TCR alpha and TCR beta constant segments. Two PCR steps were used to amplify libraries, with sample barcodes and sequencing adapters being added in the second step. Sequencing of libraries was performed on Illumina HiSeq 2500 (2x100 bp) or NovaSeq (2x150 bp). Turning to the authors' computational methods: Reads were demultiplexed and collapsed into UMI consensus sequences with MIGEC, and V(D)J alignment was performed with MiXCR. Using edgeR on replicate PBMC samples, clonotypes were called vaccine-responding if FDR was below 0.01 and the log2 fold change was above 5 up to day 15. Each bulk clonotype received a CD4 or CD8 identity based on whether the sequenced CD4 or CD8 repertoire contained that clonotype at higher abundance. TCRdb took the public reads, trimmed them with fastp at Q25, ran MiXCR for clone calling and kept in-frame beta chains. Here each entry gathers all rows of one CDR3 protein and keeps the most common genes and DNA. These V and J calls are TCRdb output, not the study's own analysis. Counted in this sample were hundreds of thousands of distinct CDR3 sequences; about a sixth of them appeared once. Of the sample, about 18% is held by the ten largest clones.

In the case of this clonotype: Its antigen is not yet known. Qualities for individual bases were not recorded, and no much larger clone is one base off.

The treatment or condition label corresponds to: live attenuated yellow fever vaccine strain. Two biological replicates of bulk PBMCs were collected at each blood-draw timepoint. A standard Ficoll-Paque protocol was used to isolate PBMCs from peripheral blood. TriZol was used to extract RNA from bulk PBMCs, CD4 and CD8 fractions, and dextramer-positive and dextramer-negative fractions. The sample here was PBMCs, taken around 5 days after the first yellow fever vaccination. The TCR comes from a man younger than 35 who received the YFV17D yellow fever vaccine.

The CDR3 region has the sequence CASSEFGGLQSSYNEQFF. The nucleotide sequence is given as TGTGCCAGCAGTGAATTTGGGGGGCTACAGAGCTCCTACAATGAGCAGTTCTTC. Rearrangement joined TRBV25-1 to TRBJ2-1, with the D call perhaps TRBD1 or TRBD2, as 6 bases match in each case. In the germline V gene, CDR1 corresponds to MGHDK and CDR2 to SYGVNS. Spanning cysteine to phenylalanine, the CDR3 consists of 18 amino acids. Only the CDR3 DNA is retained, 54 bases long and in frame from the first base. V and J lose 1 base and 0 bases, and a span of 16 bases separates them.